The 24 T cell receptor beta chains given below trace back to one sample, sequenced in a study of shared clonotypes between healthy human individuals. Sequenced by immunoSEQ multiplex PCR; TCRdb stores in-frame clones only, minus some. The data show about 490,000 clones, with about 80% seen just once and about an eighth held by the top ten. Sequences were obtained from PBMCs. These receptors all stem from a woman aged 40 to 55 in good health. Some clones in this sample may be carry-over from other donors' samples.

The CDR3 DNA reads TGCAGCGCCGGGGGACAGGGGGCGCGGACCGGGGAGCTGTTTTTT. Its protein is CSAGGQGARTGELFF. The rearrangement uses TRBV29-1 and TRBJ2-2; 12 nucleotides agree with TRBD1. From germline, CDR1 is SQVTM and CDR2 ANQGSEA. CDR3 length equals 15 residues. The ends lost 7 bases at V and 5 bases at J; junction bases unmatched: 8.

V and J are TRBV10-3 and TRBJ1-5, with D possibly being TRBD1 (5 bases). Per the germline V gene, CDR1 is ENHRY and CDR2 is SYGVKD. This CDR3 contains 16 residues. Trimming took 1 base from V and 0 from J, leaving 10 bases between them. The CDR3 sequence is CAISEWETDSNQPQHF. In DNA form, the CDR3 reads TGTGCCATCAGTGAGTGGGAGACAGATAGCAATCAGCCCCAGCATTTT.

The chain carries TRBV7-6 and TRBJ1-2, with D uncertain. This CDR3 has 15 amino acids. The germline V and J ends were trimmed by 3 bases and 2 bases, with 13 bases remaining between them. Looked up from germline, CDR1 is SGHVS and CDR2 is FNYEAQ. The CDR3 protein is CASSFLPDGNYGYTF. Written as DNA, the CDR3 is TGTGCCAGCAGCTTCCTACCGGACGGGAACTATGGCTACACCTTC.

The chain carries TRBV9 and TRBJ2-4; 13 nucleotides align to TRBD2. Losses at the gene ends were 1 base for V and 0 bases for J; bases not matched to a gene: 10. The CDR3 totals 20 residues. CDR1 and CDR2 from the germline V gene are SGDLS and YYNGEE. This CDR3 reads CASSVPGLAGDLVAKNIQYF. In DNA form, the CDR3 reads TGTGCCAGCAGCGTACCCGGACTAGCGGGAGACCTAGTAGCCAAAAACATTCAGTACTTC.

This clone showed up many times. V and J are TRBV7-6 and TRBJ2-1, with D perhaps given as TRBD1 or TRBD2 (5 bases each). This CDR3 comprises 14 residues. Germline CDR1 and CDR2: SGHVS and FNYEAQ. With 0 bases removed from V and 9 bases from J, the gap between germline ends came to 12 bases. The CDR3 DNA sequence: TGTGCCAGCAGCTTAGCGGGACCACGATCTGAGCAGTTCTTC. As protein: CASSLAGPRSEQFF.

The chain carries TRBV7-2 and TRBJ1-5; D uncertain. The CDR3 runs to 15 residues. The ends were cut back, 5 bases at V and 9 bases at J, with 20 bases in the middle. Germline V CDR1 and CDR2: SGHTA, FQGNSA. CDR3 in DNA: TGTGCCAGCAGCCCAAGGACCGGGTCGCGAGGGCCCCAGCATTTT. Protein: CASSPRTGSRGPQHF.

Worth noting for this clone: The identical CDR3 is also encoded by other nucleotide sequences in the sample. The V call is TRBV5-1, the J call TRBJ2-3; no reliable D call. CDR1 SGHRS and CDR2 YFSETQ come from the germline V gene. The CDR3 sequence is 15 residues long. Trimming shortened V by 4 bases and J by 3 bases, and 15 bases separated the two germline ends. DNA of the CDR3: TGCGCCAGCAGCCCCCGACAAGGTCGGACAGATACGCAGTATTTT. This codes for CASSPRQGRTDTQYF. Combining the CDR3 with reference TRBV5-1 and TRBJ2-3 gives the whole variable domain KAGVTQTPRYLIKTRGQQVTLSCSPISGHRSVSWYQQTPGQGLQFLFEYFSETQRNKGNFPGRFSGRQFSNSRSEMNVSTLELGDSALYLCASSPRQGRTDTQYFGPGTRLTVL.

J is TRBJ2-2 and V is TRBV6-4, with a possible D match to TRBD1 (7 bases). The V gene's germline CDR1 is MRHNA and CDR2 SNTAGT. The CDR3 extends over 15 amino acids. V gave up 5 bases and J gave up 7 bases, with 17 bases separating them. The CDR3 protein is CASSPQGGFDGELFF. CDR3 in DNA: TGTGCCAGCAGTCCTCAGGGGGGATTCGACGGGGAGCTGTTTTTT.

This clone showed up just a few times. This CDR3 reads CASSSTGGAYEQYF. The CDR3 DNA sequence: TGTGCCAGTAGCTCAACCGGGGGGGCCTACGAGCAGTACTTC. The chain employs TRBV19 and TRBJ2-7, with 8 bases that match TRBD2. CDR1 and CDR2 (germline): LNHDA, SQIVND (reference sequence). The CDR3 has 14 amino acids. V trimming: 6 bases; J trimming: 2 bases; junction bases outside the gene matches: 6.

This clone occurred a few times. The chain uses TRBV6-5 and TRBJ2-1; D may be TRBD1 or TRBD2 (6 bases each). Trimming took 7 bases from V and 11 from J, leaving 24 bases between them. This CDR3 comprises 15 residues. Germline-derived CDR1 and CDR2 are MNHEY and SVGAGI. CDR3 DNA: TGTGCCAGCACCCTATCCGGGGGCCTTAAAACGAAGCAGTTCTTC. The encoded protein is CASTLSGGLKTKQFF.

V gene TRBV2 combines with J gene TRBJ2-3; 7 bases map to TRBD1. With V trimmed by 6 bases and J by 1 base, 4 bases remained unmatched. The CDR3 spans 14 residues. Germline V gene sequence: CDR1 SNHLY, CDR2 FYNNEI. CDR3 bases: TGTGCCAGCAGGGGGACAGTTCGCACAGATACGCAGTATTTT. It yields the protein CASRGTVRTDTQYF.

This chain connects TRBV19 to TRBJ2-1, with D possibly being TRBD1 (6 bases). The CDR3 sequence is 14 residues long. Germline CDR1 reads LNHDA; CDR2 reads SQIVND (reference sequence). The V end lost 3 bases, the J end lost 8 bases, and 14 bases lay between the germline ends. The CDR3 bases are TGTGCCAGTAGTATTGGCGGCAGGGGCCATGAGCAGTTCTTC. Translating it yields CASSIGGRGHEQFF.

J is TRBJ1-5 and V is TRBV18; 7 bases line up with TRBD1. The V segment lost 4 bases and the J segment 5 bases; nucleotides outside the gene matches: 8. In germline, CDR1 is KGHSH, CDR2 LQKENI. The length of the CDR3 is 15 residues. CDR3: CASSQRTGLDQPQHF. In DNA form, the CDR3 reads TGTGCCAGCTCACAAAGGACAGGCCTAGATCAGCCCCAGCATTTT.

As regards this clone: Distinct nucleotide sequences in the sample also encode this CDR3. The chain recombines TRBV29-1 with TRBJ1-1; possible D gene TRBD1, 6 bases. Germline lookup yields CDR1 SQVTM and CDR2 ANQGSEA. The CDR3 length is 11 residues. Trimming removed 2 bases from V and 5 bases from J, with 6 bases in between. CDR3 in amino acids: CSVEQGTEAFF. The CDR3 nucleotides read TGCAGCGTTGAACAGGGGACTGAAGCTTTCTTT.

The CDR3 DNA is TGTGCCAGCACGACCCAACCTGGGGCCACTAATGAAAAACTGTTTTTT. It encodes CASTTQPGATNEKLFF. The genes are TRBV19 and TRBJ1-4; possible D gene TRBD1, 5 bases. The CDR3 is made up of 16 amino acids. Germline-derived CDR1 and CDR2 are LNHDA and SQIVND (reference sequence). V lost 9 bases to trimming and J lost 2 bases, with 19 bases between them.

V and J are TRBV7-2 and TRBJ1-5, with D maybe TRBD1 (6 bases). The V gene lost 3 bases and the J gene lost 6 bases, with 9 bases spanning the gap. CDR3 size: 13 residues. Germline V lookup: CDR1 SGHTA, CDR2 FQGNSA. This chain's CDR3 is CASSLQGFQPQHF. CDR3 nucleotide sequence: TGTGCCAGCAGCTTGCAGGGGTTTCAGCCCCAGCATTTT.

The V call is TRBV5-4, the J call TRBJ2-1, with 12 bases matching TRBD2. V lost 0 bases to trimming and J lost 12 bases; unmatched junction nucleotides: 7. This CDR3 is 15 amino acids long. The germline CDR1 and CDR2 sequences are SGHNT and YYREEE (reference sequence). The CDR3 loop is CASSLDTSGRQRQFF. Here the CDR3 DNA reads TGTGCCAGCAGCTTGGATACTAGCGGGAGGCAGAGGCAGTTCTTC.

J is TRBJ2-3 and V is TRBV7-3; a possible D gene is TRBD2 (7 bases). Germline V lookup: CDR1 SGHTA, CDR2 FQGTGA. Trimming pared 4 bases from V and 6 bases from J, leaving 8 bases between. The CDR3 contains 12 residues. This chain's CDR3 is CASSSGGDTQYF. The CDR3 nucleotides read TGTGCCAGCAGCTCGGGGGGCGATACGCAGTATTTT.

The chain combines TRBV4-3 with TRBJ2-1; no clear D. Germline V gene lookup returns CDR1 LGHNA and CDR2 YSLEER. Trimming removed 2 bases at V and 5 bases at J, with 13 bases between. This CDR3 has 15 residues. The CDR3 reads CASSQHREVDNEQFF. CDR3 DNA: TGCGCCAGCAGCCAACACCGAGAAGTCGACAATGAGCAGTTCTTC.

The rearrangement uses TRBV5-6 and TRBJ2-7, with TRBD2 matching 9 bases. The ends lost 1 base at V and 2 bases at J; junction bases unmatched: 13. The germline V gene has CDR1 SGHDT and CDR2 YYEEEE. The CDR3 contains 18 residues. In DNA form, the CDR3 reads TGTGCCAGCAGCTTGTGGGCTAGCGGGAAGAAGGGGGCCTACGAGCAGTACTTC. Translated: CASSLWASGKKGAYEQYF.

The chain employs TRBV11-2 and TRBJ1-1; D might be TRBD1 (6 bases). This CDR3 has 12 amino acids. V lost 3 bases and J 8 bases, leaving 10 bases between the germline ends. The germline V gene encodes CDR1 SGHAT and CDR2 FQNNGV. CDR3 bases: TGTGCCAGCAGCTTCCCCGACAGGGAAGCTTTCTTT. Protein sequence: CASSFPDREAFF.

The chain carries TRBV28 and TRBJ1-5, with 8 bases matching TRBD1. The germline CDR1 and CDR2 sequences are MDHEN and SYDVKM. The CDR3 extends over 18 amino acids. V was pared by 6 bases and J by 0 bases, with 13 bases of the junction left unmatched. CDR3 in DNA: TGTGCCAGCAGACCTCTCTCAGGGGGCGGCAATAGCAATCAGCCCCAGCATTTT. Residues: CASRPLSGGGNSNQPQHF.

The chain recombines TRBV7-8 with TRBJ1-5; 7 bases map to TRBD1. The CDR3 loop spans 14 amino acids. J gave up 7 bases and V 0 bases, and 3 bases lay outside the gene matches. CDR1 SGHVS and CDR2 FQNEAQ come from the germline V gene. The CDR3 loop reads CASSLAQQGQPQHF. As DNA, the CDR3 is TGTGCCAGCAGCTTAGCGCAACAGGGGCAGCCCCAGCATTTT.

CDR3 sequence (DNA): TGCGCCAGCAGCACCACCTCCGGGATGACCTACGAGCAGTACTTC. Its protein is CASSTTSGMTYEQYF. J is TRBJ2-7 and V is TRBV5-1; the D gene is possibly TRBD2 (5 bases). This CDR3 spans 15 amino acids. Between the trimmed V and J ends, which lost 4 bases and 2 bases, there was a span of 16 bases. Looked up from germline, CDR1 is SGHRS and CDR2 is YFSETQ. The entire variable domain, with the rest obtained from reference TRBV5-1 and TRBJ2-7, is as follows: KAGVTQTPRYLIKTRGQQVTLSCSPISGHRSVSWYQQTPGQGLQFLFEYFSETQRNKGNFPGRFSGRQFSNSRSEMNVSTLELGDSALYLCASSTTSGMTYEQYFGPGTRLTVT.